Detailed here is one T cell receptor beta chain. A multiplex PCR was run with 60 Vbeta primers and 13 Jbeta primers. Per the authors' pipeline: A later analysis counted about 80 million unique TCR beta chains, 10 million to 12 million shared. Clones were sequenced by immunoSEQ multiplex PCR, and TCRdb holds only the in-frame ones, with some missing. The V and J calls and clone size were taken over from that table, and D and trimming were inferred from the DNA. The sample has around 130,000 clones. The record originates from a study of cytomegalovirus exposure and HLA in healthy donors. V was cut by 6 bases and J by 0 bases, with 15 bases left in between. This CDR3 contains 16 residues. Germline loops: CDR1 MNHNY, CDR2 SVGAGI (reference sequence).

The source is a woman in her sixties in good health and CMV-seronegative. The chain couples TRBV6-6 to TRBJ1-3, with D maybe TRBD1 (6 bases). The sequencing input was PBMCs. The CDR3 DNA is TGTGCCAGCAGCCAAACCGGACAGCGCTCTGGAAACACCATATATTTT. Translated, it gives CASSQTGQRSGNTIYF.